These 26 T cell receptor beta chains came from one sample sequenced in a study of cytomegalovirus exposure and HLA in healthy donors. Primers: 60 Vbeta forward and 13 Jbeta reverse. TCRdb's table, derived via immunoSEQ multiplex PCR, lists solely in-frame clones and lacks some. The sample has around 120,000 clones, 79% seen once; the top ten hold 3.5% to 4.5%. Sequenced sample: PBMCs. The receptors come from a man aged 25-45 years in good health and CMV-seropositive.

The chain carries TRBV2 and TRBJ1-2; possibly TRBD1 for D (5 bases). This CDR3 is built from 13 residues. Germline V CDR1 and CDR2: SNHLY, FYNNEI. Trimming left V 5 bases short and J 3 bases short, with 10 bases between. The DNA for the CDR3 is TGTGCCAGCAGTTTTGCAGGGCACTATGGCTACACCTTC. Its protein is CASSFAGHYGYTF. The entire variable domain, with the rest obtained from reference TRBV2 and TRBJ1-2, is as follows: EPEVTQTPSHQVTQMGQEVILRCVPISNHLYFYWYRQILGQKVEFLVSFYNNEISEKSEIFDDQFSVERPDGSNFTLKIRSTKLEDSAMYFCASSFAGHYGYTFGSGTRLTVV.

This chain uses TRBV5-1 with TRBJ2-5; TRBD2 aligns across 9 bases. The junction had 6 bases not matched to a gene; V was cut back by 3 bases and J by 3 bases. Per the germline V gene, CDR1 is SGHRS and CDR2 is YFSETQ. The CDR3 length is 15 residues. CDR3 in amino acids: CASSWGLADKETQYF. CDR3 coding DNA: TGCGCCAGCAGCTGGGGACTAGCAGATAAAGAGACCCAGTACTTC. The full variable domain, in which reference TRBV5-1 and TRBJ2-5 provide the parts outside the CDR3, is KAGVTQTPRYLIKTRGQQVTLSCSPISGHRSVSWYQQTPGQGLQFLFEYFSETQRNKGNFPGRFSGRQFSNSRSEMNVSTLELGDSALYLCASSWGLADKETQYFGPGTRLLVL.

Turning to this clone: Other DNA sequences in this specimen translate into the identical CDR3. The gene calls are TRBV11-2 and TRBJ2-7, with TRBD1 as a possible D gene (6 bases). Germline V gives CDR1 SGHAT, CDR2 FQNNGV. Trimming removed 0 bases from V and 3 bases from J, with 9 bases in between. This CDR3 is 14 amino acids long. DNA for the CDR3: TGTGCCAGCAGCTTAGACAGGGGCTACTACGAGCAGTACTTC. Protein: CASSLDRGYYEQYF.

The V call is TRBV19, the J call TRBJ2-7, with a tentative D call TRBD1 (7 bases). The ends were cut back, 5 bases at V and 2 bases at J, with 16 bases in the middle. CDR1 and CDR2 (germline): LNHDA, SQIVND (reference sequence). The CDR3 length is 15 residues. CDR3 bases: TGTGCCAGTAGTCCCCGGCCAGGGGGGACCTACGAGCAGTACTTC. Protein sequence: CASSPRPGGTYEQYF.

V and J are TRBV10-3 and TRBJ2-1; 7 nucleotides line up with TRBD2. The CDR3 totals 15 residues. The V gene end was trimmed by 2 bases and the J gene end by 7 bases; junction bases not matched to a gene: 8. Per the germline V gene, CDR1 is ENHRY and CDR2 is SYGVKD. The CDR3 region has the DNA TGTGCCATCAGTGAGCTGGTCGGGGGGAGGAATGAGCAGTTCTTC. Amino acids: CAISELVGGRNEQFF.

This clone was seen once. The CDR3 DNA is TGCGCCAGCAGCCCCGACAGCAGTCGAGGCTACACCTTC. Its protein is CASSPDSSRGYTF. V and J are TRBV5-1 and TRBJ1-2; D may be TRBD1 (5 bases). The V end was cut by 4 bases, the J end by 8 bases, with 15 bases between. Germline assignment: CDR1 SGHRS and CDR2 YFSETQ. This CDR3 has 13 amino acids.

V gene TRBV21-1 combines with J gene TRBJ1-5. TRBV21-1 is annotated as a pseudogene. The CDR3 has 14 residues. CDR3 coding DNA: TGTGCCAGCAGCGCGGTCCCTAGCAATCAGCCCCAGCATTTT. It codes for CASSAVPSNQPQHF.

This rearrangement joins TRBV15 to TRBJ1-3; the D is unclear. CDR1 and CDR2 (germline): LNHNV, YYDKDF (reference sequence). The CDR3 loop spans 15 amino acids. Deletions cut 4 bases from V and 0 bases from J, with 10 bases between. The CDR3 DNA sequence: TGTGCCACCAGCATCCAGGCAAGCTCTGGAAACACCATATATTTT. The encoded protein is CATSIQASSGNTIYF. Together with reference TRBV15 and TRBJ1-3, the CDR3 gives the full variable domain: DAMVIQNPRYQVTQFGKPVTLSCSQTLNHNVMYWYQQKSSQAPKLLFHYYDKDFNNEADTPDNFQSRRPNTSFCFLDIRSPGLGDTAMYLCATSIQASSGNTIYFGEGSWLTVV.

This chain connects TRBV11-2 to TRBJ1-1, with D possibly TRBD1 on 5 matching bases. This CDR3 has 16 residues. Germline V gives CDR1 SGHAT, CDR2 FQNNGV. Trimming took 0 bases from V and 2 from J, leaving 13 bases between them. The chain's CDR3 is CASSLDWGRANTEAFF. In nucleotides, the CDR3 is TGTGCCAGCAGCTTAGATTGGGGCAGGGCCAACACTGAAGCTTTCTTT.

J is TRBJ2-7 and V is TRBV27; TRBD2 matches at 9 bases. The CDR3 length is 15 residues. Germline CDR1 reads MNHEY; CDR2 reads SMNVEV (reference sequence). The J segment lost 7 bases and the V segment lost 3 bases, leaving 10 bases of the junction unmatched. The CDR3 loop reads CASSFISGGPREQYF. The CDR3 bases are TGTGCCAGCAGTTTTATTAGCGGGGGTCCGAGGGAGCAGTACTTC.

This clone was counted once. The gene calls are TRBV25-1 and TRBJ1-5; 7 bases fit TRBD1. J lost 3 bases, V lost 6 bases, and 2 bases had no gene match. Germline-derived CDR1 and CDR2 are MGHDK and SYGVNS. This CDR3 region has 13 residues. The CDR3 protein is CASRQGNNQPQHF. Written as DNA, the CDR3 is TGTGCCAGCAGACAGGGGAACAATCAGCCCCAGCATTTT.

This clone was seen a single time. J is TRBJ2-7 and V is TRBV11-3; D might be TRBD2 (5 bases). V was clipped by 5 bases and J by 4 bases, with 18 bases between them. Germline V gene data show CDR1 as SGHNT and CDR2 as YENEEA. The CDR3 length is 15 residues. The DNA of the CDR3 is TGTGCCAGCAGCGCCCGAATTCGGGAAAATTACGAGCAGTACTTC. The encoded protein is CASSARIRENYEQYF. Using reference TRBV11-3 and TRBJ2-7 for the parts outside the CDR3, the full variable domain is EAGVVQSPRYKIIEKKQPVAFWCNPISGHNTLYWYLQNLGQGPELLIRYENEEAVDDSQLPKDRFSAERLKGVDSTLKIQPAELGDSAVYLCASSARIRENYEQYFGPGTRLTVT.

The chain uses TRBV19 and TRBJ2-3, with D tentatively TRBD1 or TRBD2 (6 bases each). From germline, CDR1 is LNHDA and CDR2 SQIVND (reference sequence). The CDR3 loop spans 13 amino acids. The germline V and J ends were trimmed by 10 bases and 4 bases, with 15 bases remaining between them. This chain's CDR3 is CATRGAQADTQYF. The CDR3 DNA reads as TGTGCCACTAGGGGGGCGCAGGCAGATACGCAGTATTTT.

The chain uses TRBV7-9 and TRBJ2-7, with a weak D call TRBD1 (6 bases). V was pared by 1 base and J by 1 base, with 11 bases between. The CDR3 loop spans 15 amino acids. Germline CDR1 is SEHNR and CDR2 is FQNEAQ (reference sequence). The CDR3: CASSLDRAQSYEQYF. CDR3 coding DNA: TGTGCCAGCAGCTTAGACAGGGCCCAGTCCTACGAGCAGTACTTC.

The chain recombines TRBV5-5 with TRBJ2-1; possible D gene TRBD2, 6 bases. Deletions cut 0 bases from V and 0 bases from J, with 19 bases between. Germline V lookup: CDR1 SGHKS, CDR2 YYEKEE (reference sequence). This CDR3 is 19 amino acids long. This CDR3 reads CASSLGEIYSGISYNEQFF. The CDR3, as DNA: TGTGCCAGCAGCTTGGGGGAGATTTATAGCGGTATCTCCTACAATGAGCAGTTCTTC.

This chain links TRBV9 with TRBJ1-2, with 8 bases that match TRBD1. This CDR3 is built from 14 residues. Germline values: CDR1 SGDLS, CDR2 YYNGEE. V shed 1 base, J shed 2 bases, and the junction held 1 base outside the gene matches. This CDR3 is CASSVTGGNYGYTF. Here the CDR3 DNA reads TGTGCCAGCAGCGTAACAGGGGGGAACTATGGCTACACCTTC.

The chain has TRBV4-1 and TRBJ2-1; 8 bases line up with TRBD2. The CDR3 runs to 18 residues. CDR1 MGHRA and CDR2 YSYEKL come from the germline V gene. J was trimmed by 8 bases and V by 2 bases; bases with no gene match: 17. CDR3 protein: CASSQYSTTAGGGDEQFF. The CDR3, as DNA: TGCGCCAGCAGCCAATACTCAACTACGGCGGGGGGCGGGGATGAGCAGTTCTTC.

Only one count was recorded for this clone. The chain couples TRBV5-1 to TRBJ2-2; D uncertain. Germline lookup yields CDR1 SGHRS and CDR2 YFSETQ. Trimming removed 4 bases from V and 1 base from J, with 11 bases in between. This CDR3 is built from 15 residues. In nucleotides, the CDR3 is TGCGCCAGCAGCCTGGGGTCAGAGAACACCGGGGAGCTGTTTTTT. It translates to CASSLGSENTGELFF.

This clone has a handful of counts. The CDR3 loop reads CASSEGTGGSYEQYF. DNA for the CDR3: TGTGCCAGCAGTGAAGGGACAGGGGGCTCCTACGAGCAGTACTTC. The gene calls are TRBV6-1 and TRBJ2-7; 10 bases agree with TRBD1. CDR1 and CDR2 from the germline V gene are MNHNS and SASEGT. Losses at the gene ends were 1 base for V and 0 bases for J; bases not matched to a gene: 0. The CDR3 totals 15 residues.

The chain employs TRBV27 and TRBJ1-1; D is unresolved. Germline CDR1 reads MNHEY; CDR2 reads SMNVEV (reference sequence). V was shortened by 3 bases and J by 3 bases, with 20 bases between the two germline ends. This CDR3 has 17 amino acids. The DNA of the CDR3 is TGTGCCAGCAGTTTTCAACAGTTTGAGAAGTACTACACTGAAGCTTTCTTT. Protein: CASSFQQFEKYYTEAFF.

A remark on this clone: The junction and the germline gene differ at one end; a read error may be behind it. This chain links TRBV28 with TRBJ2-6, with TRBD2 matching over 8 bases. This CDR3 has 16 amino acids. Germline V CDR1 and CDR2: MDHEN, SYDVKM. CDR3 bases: TGTGCCAGCAGTCCCGGGGGGGCGACTGGGGCCAACGGCCTGACTTTC. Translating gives CASSPGGATGANGLTF.

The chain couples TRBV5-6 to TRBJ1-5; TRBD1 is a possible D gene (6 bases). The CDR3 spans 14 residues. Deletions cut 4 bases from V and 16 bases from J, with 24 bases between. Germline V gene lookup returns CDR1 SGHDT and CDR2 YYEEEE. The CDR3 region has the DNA TGTGCCAGCAGCCGGCAAGGGACACGCAAGGCGAGACATTTT. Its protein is CASSRQGTRKARHF.

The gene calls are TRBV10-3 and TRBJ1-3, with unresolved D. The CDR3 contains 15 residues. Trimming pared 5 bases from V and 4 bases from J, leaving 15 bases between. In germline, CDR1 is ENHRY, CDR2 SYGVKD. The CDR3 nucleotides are TGTGCCATCAGTACACGCGGGCTACTGGGAAACACCATATATTTT. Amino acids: CAISTRGLLGNTIYF.

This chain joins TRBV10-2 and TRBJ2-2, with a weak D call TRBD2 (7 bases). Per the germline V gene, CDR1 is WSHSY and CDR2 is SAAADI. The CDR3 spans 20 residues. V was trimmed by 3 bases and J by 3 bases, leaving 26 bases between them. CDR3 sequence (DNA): TGCGCCAGCAGTGACTTAAGGGGGACCGCAACGGGGGGATACACCGGGGAGCTGTTTTTT. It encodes CASSDLRGTATGGYTGELFF.

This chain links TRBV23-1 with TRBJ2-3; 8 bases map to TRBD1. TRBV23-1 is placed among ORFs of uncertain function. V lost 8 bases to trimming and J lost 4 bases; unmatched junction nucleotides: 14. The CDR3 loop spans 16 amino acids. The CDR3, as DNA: TGCGCCAGCCCCAACCCCAGGACAGGGCTGCCAGATACGCAGTATTTT. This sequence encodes CASPNPRTGLPDTQYF.

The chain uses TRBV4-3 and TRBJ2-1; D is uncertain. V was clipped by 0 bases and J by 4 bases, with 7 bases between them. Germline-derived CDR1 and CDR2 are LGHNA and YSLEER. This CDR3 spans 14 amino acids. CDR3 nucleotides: TGCGCCAGCAGCCAAGAATGGGCGTACAATGAGCAGTTCTTC. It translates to CASSQEWAYNEQFF.